Listed here are 15 T cell receptor beta chains from one sample, sequenced in a study of vaccination and CD4 T cells after COVID-19 (dated by TCRdb to between 2022 and 2023). Libraries were constructed by PCR. TCRdb records Illumina iSeq 100 as the sequencer. At the Johns Hopkins FTIC core, DNA from the cultured CD4+ T cells underwent TCR sequencing with the Oncomine TCR Beta short-read assay. In-frame beta chains were kept once TCRdb had trimmed the public reads at Q25 with fastp and called clones with MiXCR. Duplicate CDR3 protein sequences are folded into a single record with the most common DNA and genes. The sample table records roughly 22,000 distinct CDR3 sequences; 30% to 35% of these occur just once. The ten largest clonotypes hold over 10% of the sample. For these receptors, no antigen is known. The treatment or condition label of this sample denotes: approximately 9-day PBMC culture with coronavirus spike peptide pools or control peptides (ViraFEST assay).

The specimen sequenced was cultured CD4+ T cells from blood. The receptor set was obtained from a human donor with COVID-19.

Written as DNA, the CDR3 is TGCAGCGTCAGAAGGGAGTCGGGCGGGGAGCTGTTTTTT. Translation gives CSVRRESGGELFF. This chain uses TRBV29-1 with TRBJ2-2, with a weak D call TRBD2 (5 bases). Germline V CDR1 and CDR2: SQVTM, ANQGSEA. The CDR3 is 13 amino acids. V gave up 6 bases and J gave up 7 bases, with 15 bases separating them.

This clonotype was detected only a few times. This chain joins TRBV19 and TRBJ2-2; D uncertain. The CDR3 runs to 14 residues. The V end lost 1 base, the J end lost 7 bases, and 10 bases lay between the germline ends. CDR1 is LNHDA, CDR2 SQIVND, per germline (reference sequence). DNA for the CDR3: TGTGCCAGTAGTATAGTAGGGTTGGGCGGGGAGCTGTTTTTT. Protein: CASSIVGLGGELFF. The full variable domain, completed using reference TRBV19 and TRBJ2-2, is DGGITQSPKYLFRKEGQNVTLSCEQNLNHDAMYWYRQDPGQGLRLIYYSQIVNDFQKGDIAEGYSVSREKKESFPLTVTSAQKNPTAFYLCASSIVGLGGELFFGEGSRLTVL.

This clonotype was found a few times. The chain employs TRBV5-4 and TRBJ2-5; D could derive from TRBD1 or TRBD2 (6 bases each). The CDR3 is made up of 16 amino acids. The germline V and J ends were trimmed by 1 base and 5 bases, with 18 bases remaining between them. Germline V gene data show CDR1 as SGHNT and CDR2 as YYREEE (reference sequence). In nucleotides, the CDR3 is TGTGCCAGCAGCTTGTTGGTGGGGGGCCCCTATGAGACCCAGTACTTC. Encoded protein: CASSLLVGGPYETQYF.

The V gene is TRBV7-8, the J gene TRBJ2-7; the match to TRBD2 covers 9 bases. After removal of 5 bases from V and 7 bases from J, the junction contained 18 bases not matched to a gene. The CDR3 covers 17 residues. Germline values: CDR1 SGHVS, CDR2 FQNEAQ. The CDR3 here is CASSRNSGTSRPEEQYF. CDR3 in DNA: TGTGCCAGCAGCCGGAATTCCGGGACTAGCCGGCCTGAAGAGCAGTACTTC.

In this sample, this clonotype turned up a few times. The chain employs TRBV11-1 and TRBJ1-1, with TRBD1 matching over 7 bases. CDR1 is SGHAT and CDR2 is FQDESV in the germline V gene (reference sequence). V was pared by 3 bases and J by 1 base, with 2 bases of the junction left unmatched. The CDR3 totals 14 residues. As DNA, the CDR3 is TGTGCCAGCAGCTTCAGGGGGACGAACACTGAAGCTTTCTTT. This encodes CASSFRGTNTEAFF.

The chain combines TRBV2 with TRBJ2-3; no definite D call. Deletions cut 7 bases from V and 2 bases from J, with 10 bases between. This CDR3 contains 13 residues. CDR1 SNHLY and CDR2 FYNNEI come from the germline V gene. CDR3 nucleotide sequence: TGTGCCAGCATTAGAGAATACACAGATACGCAGTATTTT. Its protein product is CASIREYTDTQYF.

J is TRBJ2-3 and V is TRBV10-3; 8 nucleotides line up with TRBD2. The CDR3 contains 15 residues. V lost 11 bases to trimming and J lost 0 bases; unmatched junction nucleotides: 10. The V gene's germline CDR1 is ENHRY and CDR2 SYGVKD. This chain's CDR3 is CAVSLSGASTDTQYF. CDR3 nucleotides: TGTGCCGTAAGTCTTAGCGGGGCGAGCACAGATACGCAGTATTTT.

The chain recombines TRBV20-1 with TRBJ2-7; D unclear. The V end lost 0 bases, the J end lost 0 bases, and 12 bases lay between the germline ends. Germline CDR1 and CDR2: DFQATT and SNEGSKA (reference sequence). The CDR3 covers 15 residues. The CDR3 bases are TGCAGTGCTAGAGATTTCTGGCAGGCCTCCTACGAGCAGTACTTC. Protein product: CSARDFWQASYEQYF.

The chain carries TRBV5-4 and TRBJ2-3; TRBD2 is a possible D gene (5 bases). Deletions cut 4 bases from V and 7 bases from J, with 19 bases between. The V gene's germline CDR1 is SGHNT and CDR2 YYREEE (reference sequence). The CDR3 extends over 15 amino acids. The CDR3 sequence: CASSPPGRQMNTQYF. The CDR3 DNA sequence: TGTGCCAGCAGCCCTCCTGGGAGACAAATGAATACGCAGTATTTT.

The chain couples TRBV15 to TRBJ2-7; D unresolved. The CDR3 has 13 amino acids. Per the germline V gene, CDR1 is LNHNV and CDR2 is YYDKDF (reference sequence). V shed 0 bases and J shed 7 bases, with 10 bases lying between them. The CDR3 bases are TGTGCCACCAGCAGAGACTTTCAGAGTGAGCAGTACTTC. Amino acid sequence: CATSRDFQSEQYF.

This clonotype has a handful of counts. The chain uses TRBV6-2 or TRBV6-3 and TRBJ1-5, with D hard to call. The CDR3 has 19 residues. The V end lost 0 bases, the J end lost 4 bases, and 22 bases lay between the germline ends. From germline, CDR1 is MNHEY and CDR2 SVGEGT. The CDR3 spells CASSYSVTGRVAPNQPQHF. In DNA form, the CDR3 reads TGTGCCAGCAGTTACTCGGTCACGGGGAGGGTCGCTCCTAATCAGCCCCAGCATTTT.

This clonotype turned up a few times. This chain connects TRBV6-1 to TRBJ1-3, with D perhaps matching TRBD1 (5 bases). From germline, CDR1 is MNHNS and CDR2 SASEGT. V gave up 6 bases and J gave up 0 bases, with 12 bases separating them. The CDR3 has 15 amino acids. CDR3 DNA: TGTGCCAGCAGACCCCCAGGGTTCTCTGGAAACACCATATATTTT. Translation: CASRPPGFSGNTIYF.

The chain couples TRBV2 to TRBJ1-6; D not resolved. From germline, CDR1 is SNHLY and CDR2 FYNNEI. V dropped 2 bases and J dropped 7 bases, with 12 bases sitting between them. This CDR3 region has 15 residues. Here the CDR3 DNA reads TGTGCCAGCAGTGAATTGGCAGGAACGAATTCACCCCTCCACTTT. This gives the protein CASSELAGTNSPLHF.

J is TRBJ2-3 and V is TRBV12-5; D remains unclear. The CDR3 totals 12 residues. Germline V lookup: CDR1 LGHNT, CDR2 FRNRAP. Trimming stripped 1 base from V and 6 bases from J, with 5 bases between. The CDR3 region is CASGLGRDTQYF. The CDR3 region has the DNA TGTGCTAGTGGTTTGGGTCGGGATACGCAGTATTTT.

This clonotype occurred a few times. V and J are TRBV11-3 and TRBJ1-2; tentatively, D is TRBD1 (5 bases). This CDR3 has 12 amino acids. V shed 5 bases and J shed 14 bases, with 18 bases lying between them. Germline V gene data show CDR1 as SGHNT and CDR2 as YENEEA. The CDR3 nucleotides are TGTGCCAGCAGCCCCTTTAAAGGGACTCTTACCTTC. It translates to CASSPFKGTLTF. Supplemented by reference TRBV11-3 and TRBJ1-2, the full variable domain reads EAGVVQSPRYKIIEKKQPVAFWCNPISGHNTLYWYLQNLGQGPELLIRYENEEAVDDSQLPKDRFSAERLKGVDSTLKIQPAELGDSAVYLCASSPFKGTLTFGSGTRLTVV.